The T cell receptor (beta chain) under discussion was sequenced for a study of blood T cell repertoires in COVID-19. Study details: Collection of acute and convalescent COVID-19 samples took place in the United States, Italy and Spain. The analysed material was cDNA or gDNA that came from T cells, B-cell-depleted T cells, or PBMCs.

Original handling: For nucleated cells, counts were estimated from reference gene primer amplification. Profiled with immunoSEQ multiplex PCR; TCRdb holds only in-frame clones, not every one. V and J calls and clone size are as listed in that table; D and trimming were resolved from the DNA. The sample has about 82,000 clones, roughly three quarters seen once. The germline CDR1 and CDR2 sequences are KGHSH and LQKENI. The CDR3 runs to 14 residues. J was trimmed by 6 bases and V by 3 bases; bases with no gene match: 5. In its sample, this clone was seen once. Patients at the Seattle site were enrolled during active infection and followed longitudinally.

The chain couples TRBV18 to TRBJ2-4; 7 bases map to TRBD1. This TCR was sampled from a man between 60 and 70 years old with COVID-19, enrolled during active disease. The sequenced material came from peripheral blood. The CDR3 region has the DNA TGTGCCAGCTCACCCGTCGACAGGGCAAACATTCAGTACTTC. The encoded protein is CASSPVDRANIQYF. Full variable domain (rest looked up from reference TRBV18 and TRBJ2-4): NAGVMQNPRHLVRRRGQEARLRCSPMKGHSHVYWYRQLPEEGLKFMVYLQKENIIDESGMPKERFSAEFPKEGPSILRIQQVVRGDSAAYFCASSPVDRANIQYFGAGTRLSVL.